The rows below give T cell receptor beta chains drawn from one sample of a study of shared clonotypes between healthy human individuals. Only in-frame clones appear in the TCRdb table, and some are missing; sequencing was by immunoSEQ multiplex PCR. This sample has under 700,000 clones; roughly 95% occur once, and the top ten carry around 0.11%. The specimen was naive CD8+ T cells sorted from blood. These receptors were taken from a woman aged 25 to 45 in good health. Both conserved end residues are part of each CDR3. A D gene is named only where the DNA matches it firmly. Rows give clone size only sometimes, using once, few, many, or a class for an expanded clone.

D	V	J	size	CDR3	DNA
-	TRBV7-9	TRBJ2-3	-	CASIGGPDTQYF	TGTGCCAGCATCGGGGGCCCAGATACGCAGTATTTT
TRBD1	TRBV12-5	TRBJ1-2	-	CASGLVQRQGLGYTF	TGTGCTAGTGGTTTGGTACAACGACAGGGCTTGGGCTACACCTTC
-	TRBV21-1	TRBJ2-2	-	CASSKGTLNTGELFF	TGTGCCAGCAGCAAAGGTACCCTGAACACCGGGGAGCTGTTTTTT
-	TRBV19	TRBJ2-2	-	CASNSGIPSTGELFF	TGTGCCAGTAACTCCGGGATTCCAAGCACCGGGGAGCTGTTTTTT
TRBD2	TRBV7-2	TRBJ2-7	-	CASSLALAGLLYEQYF	TGTGCCAGCAGCTTAGCACTAGCGGGGCTCCTCTACGAGCAGTACTTC
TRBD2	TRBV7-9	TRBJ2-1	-	CASNLAGGYNEQFF	TGTGCCAGCAATCTAGCGGGAGGCTACAATGAGCAGTTCTTC
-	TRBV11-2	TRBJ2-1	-	CASSQGGWEQFF	TGTGCCAGCAGCCAAGGAGGGTGGGAGCAGTTCTTC
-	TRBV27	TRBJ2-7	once	CASSPGTGLGSYEQYF	TGTGCCAGCAGTCCGGGTACAGGCTTAGGAAGCTACGAGCAGTACTTC
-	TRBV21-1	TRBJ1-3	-	CASSKSGRSGNTIYF	TGTGCCAGCAGCAAATCAGGGAGATCCGGAAACACCATATATTTT
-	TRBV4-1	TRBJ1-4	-	CASSQFQPATNEKLFF	TGCGCCAGCAGCCAATTCCAGCCTGCAACTAATGAAAAACTGTTTTTT
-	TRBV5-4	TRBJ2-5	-	CASSLMGEGRSETQYF	TGTGCCAGCAGCCTGATGGGAGAAGGGAGATCAGAGACCCAGTACTTC
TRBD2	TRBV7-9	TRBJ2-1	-	CASSPGTSEYNEQFF	TGTGCCAGCAGCCCCGGGACTAGCGAGTACAATGAGCAGTTCTTC
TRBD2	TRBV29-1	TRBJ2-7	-	CSVELPSSGSTYEQYF	TGCAGCGTTGAACTCCCATCTAGCGGGAGTACCTACGAGCAGTACTTC
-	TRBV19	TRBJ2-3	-	CASSIDLEQGPWDTQYF	TGTGCCAGTAGTATAGATCTCGAGCAGGGTCCGTGGGATACGCAGTATTTT
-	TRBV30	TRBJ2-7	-	CAWSATSNEQYF	TGCGCCTGGAGCGCTACTTCAAACGAGCAGTACTTC
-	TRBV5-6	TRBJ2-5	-	CASSLRGQETQYF	TGTGCCAGCAGCTTGCGGGGTCAAGAGACCCAGTACTTC
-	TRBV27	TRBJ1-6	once	CASRRGAGVSPLHF	TGTGCCAGCAGGAGGGGGGCAGGGGTCTCACCCCTCCACTTT
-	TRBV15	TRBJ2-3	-	CATSRDPPWLQRKTDTQYF	TGTGCCACCAGCAGAGACCCCCCCTGGCTTCAGCGAAAAACAGATACGCAGTATTTT
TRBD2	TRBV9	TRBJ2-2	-	CASSVGLAGENTGELFF	TGTGCCAGCAGCGTAGGGCTAGCGGGTGAGAACACCGGGGAGCTGTTTTTT
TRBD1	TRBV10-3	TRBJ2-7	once	CAISWDRGNYEQYF	TGTGCCATCAGTTGGGACAGGGGAAACTACGAGCAGTACTTC
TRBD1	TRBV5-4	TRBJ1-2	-	CASSFLGGDYGYTF	TGTGCCAGCAGCTTTCTAGGGGGCGACTATGGCTACACCTTC
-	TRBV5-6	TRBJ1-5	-	CASSLNRTENQPQHF	TGTGCCAGCAGCTTAAACCGGACGGAGAATCAGCCCCAGCATTTT
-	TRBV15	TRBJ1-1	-	CATSRTGQQNTEAFF	TGTGCCACCAGCCGAACGGGACAACAGAACACTGAAGCTTTCTTT
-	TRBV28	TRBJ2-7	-	CASSPAPPGSGYEQYF	TGTGCCAGCAGCCCCGCCCCTCCAGGGTCGGGATACGAGCAGTACTTC
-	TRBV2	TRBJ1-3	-	CASQGMSSLSSGNTIYF	TGTGCCAGCCAGGGGATGAGTTCACTTAGCTCTGGAAACACCATATATTTT
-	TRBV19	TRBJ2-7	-	CASSIDSLRSSYEQYF	TGTGCCAGTAGTATTGACAGTCTAAGGAGCTCCTACGAGCAGTACTTC
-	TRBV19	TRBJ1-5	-	CASRWAYSNQPQHF	TGTGCCAGTAGGTGGGCTTATAGCAATCAGCCCCAGCATTTT
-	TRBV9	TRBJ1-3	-	CASSVDDGNTIYF	TGTGCCAGCAGCGTAGATGACGGAAACACCATATATTTT
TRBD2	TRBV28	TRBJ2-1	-	CASTRDYLYNEQFF	TGTGCCAGCACCCGGGACTACCTTTACAATGAGCAGTTCTTC
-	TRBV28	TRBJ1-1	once	CASSFAVANTEAFF	TGTGCCAGCAGTTTTGCGGTGGCGAACACTGAAGCTTTCTTT
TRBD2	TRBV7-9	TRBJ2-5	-	CASSFLGLAGGETQYF	TGTGCCAGCAGCTTCCTCGGACTAGCGGGTGGAGAGACCCAGTACTTC
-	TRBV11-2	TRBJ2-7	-	CASSPSIGRGSYEQYF	TGTGCCAGCAGTCCCTCTATCGGGAGAGGCTCCTACGAGCAGTACTTC